This TCR beta chain came from a study of OX40 agonist ivuxolimab in advanced cancers. Study in general: Participants averaged approximately 65 years of age (range 23 to 79) and were 75% to 90% male. People who had prior anti-PD-1, anti-PD-L1 or anti-CTLA-4 therapy could take part, and under 45% had some.

Study-wide results and limits: CD4+ and CD8+ T cells in blood underwent clonal expansion by week 6 at 0.1 to 3.0 mg/kg. Among the least clonally expanded were partial responders at 0.1-3.0 mg/kg.

As to this clone: Antigen: not known.

The germline gives CDR1 SGHNT, CDR2 YYREEE (reference sequence). This CDR3 is built from 17 residues. V trimming: 0 bases; J trimming: 8 bases; junction bases outside the gene matches: 8. This table comes from immunoSEQ multiplex PCR, and its TCRdb copy is limited to in-frame clones, with some not included. The sample comprises more than 85,000 clones, approximately 89% of which are singletons, and around 0.26% rests with the top ten. This specimen was CD4+ or CD8+ T cells sorted from blood, taken in a trial of the OX40 agonist ivuxolimab. The chain links TRBV5-4 to TRBJ1-4, with 12 bases lining up with TRBD1. The clonotype originates from an adult with an advanced solid tumor such as melanoma, head and neck, liver or kidney cancer. CDR3 in DNA: TGTGCCAGCAGCTTGGGAGGGACAGGGGGCAGTGGGGAAAAACTGTTTTTT. Translating gives CASSLGGTGGSGEKLFF. Full variable domain (rest looked up from reference TRBV5-4 and TRBJ1-4): ETGVTQSPTHLIKTRGQQVTLRCSSQSGHNTVSWYQQALGQGPQFIFQYYREEENGRGNFPPRFSGLQFPNYSSELNVNALELDDSALYLCASSLGGTGGSGEKLFFGSGTQLSVL.